The rows below give T cell receptor beta chains drawn from one sample of a study of blood T cells in healthy people across ages. TCRdb analysed the 5' RACE reads with MiXCR anew, one entry per CDR3 protein. The table includes about 1,400,000 distinct CDR3 sequences, 45% to 70% detected once. Sequencing was performed on blood. The receptors stem from a man between 18 and 29 years old in good health. The CDR3 runs from the conserved cysteine through the conserved F or W. Each record gives: V gene, CDR3 length, D gene, clone size, J gene, CDR3 DNA, CDR3 protein. The D gene is left open where the match is weak. Part of the rows lack a size; the others show once, few, many or a class for expanded clones.

TRBV29-1	16	NA	NA	TRBJ2-1	TGCAGCGTTGAGCCATTTGGGGGAAAGTGGTACAATGAGCAGTTCTTC	CSVEPFGGKWYNEQFF
TRBV4-1	14	NA	few	TRBJ2-1	TGCGCCAGCAGCCAAGAACATAGCCTTAATGAGCAGTTCTTC	CASSQEHSLNEQFF
TRBV20-1	16	TRBD2	few	TRBJ2-7	TGCAGTGCTAGTCTAGCGGGGAGCGCGAGGTACAATGAGCAGTACTTC	CSASLAGSARYNEQYF
TRBV5-1	13	NA	few	TRBJ2-3	TGCGCCAGCCACTTATCGCCCGGGGATACGCAGTATTTT	CASHLSPGDTQYF
TRBV4-3	16	NA	NA	TRBJ1-1	TGCGCCAGCAGCCAATTTTTAGGGGGTATGAACACTGAAGCTTTCTTT	CASSQFLGGMNTEAFF
TRBV6-2/TRBV6-3	11	NA	NA	TRBJ2-7	TGTGCCAGCACCCAGGGGTTCGAGCAGTACTTC	CASTQGFEQYF
TRBV7-8	14	NA	NA	TRBJ2-7	TGTGCCAGCAGCAACCGAGGGTGGGGCGACGAGCAGTACTTC	CASSNRGWGDEQYF
TRBV20-1	12	NA	NA	TRBJ2-7	TGCAGTTTAGTGGGCGAGCCCTACGAGCAGTACTTC	CSLVGEPYEQYF
TRBV6-5	13	NA	NA	TRBJ1-2	TGTGCCAGCAGTTACGAGCTTAACTATGGCTACACCTTC	CASSYELNYGYTF
TRBV2	13	NA	NA	TRBJ2-7	TGTCCCTCGATGATGACAGAACCCTACGAGCAGTACTTC	CPSMMTEPYEQYF
TRBV29-1	15	TRBD2	NA	TRBJ2-1	TGCAGCGTTGAGAGGGAGCGGGAGAGGCACAATGAGCAGTTCTTC	CSVERERERHNEQFF
TRBV4-3	16	NA	NA	TRBJ2-7	TGCGCCAGCAACCAATCCTCTCCCCTTCGGGGAAACGAGCAGTACTTC	CASNQSSPLRGNEQYF
TRBV4-1	17	TRBD2	NA	TRBJ2-5	TGCGCCAGCAGCCCACGCCCAGCGGGAGTACGCCAAGAGACCCAGTACTTC	CASSPRPAGVRQETQYF
TRBV29-1	15	NA	NA	TRBJ2-3	TGCAGCGGCCAAACTTCAGGGGTCTACGCAGATACGCAGTATTTT	CSGQTSGVYADTQYF
TRBV15	16	NA	few	TRBJ1-4	TGTGCCACCAGCAGAGATGGCACGGGAGCGGGTGAAAAACTGTTTTTT	CATSRDGTGAGEKLFF
TRBV5-1	14	NA	NA	TRBJ1-1	TGCGCCAGCAGCTTGCGGGACACTTACACTGAAGCTTTCTTT	CASSLRDTYTEAFF
TRBV10-3	16	TRBD2	once	TRBJ2-3	TGTGCCATCAGTGAGTCGACAGCGGGAGTAGGAGATACGCAGTATTTT	CAISESTAGVGDTQYF
TRBV6-5	13	NA	NA	TRBJ2-7	TGTGCCAGCCGTCCCTCGTCAAGGTTCGAGCAGTACTTC	CASRPSSRFEQYF
TRBV4-1	18	NA	NA	TRBJ2-2	TGCGCCAGCAGCCAAGAGCGTTTCTCGCGAATAGGAACCGGGGAGCTGTTTTTT	CASSQERFSRIGTGELFF
TRBV29-1	13	NA	NA	TRBJ2-7	TGCAGCGTTAGGGGGGTTCTTGGCCACGAGCAGTACTTC	CSVRGVLGHEQYF
TRBV10-3	14	NA	NA	TRBJ2-7	TGTGCCACCAGGCCCGGGGCGAGCCCCTACGAGCAGTACTTC	CATRPGASPYEQYF
TRBV12-3/TRBV12-4	13	NA	NA	TRBJ1-1	TGTGCCAGCAGTTTATTGACGAACACTGAAGCTTTCTTT	CASSLLTNTEAFF
TRBV4-1	14	NA	NA	TRBJ2-3	TGCGCCAGCAGCCAAGTGGCATGGGTAGATACGCAGTATTTT	CASSQVAWVDTQYF
TRBV6-1	15	NA	NA	TRBJ2-1	TGTGCCAGCACCGACCAGGGGCATTCCTACAATGAGCAGTTCTTC	CASTDQGHSYNEQFF
TRBV12-3/TRBV12-4	14	NA	NA	TRBJ1-2	TGTGCCAGCAGTCTCGACCAGGGCGGCTATGGCTACACCTTC	CASSLDQGGYGYTF
TRBV10-3	11	NA	NA	TRBJ2-5	TGTGCCATCAGTGAAAGTCTCCTGCAGTACTTC	CAISESLLQYF
TRBV4-3	16	NA	few	TRBJ2-1	TGCGCCAGCAGCCAAGCCCAGGGGACGATTGGTGATGAGCAGTTCTTC	CASSQAQGTIGDEQFF
TRBV7-9	14	NA	NA	TRBJ2-7	TGTGCCAGCAGCCAGAAACAGAAGCACTACGAGCAGTACTTC	CASSQKQKHYEQYF
TRBV4-1	15	NA	NA	TRBJ2-5	TGCGCCAGCAGCCACCCGGGGCAGGGAGTCGGGACCCAGTACTTC	CASSHPGQGVGTQYF
TRBV5-5	16	TRBD1	NA	TRBJ1-1	TGTGCCAGCAGCCAGGCGGGACAGTTCCAGAACACTGAAGCTTTCTTT	CASSQAGQFQNTEAFF
TRBV9	14	NA	NA	TRBJ1-2	TGTGCCAGCAGCGTAGGACTGGGGATCTATGGCTACACCTTC	CASSVGLGIYGYTF
TRBV7-2	17	NA	once	TRBJ2-2	TGTGCCAGCAGCTTAGCGGCGGCCAGGGTAGGGGCCCGGGAGCTGTTTTTT	CASSLAAARVGARELFF
TRBV4-1	16	TRBD2	few	TRBJ2-1	TGCGCCAGCAGCCAACCAGGGACTAGGAGCTACAATGAGCAGTTCTTC	CASSQPGTRSYNEQFF
TRBV29-1	12	NA	NA	TRBJ1-2	TGCAGTGTGAAACAGGGAACCCATGGCTACACCTTC	CSVKQGTHGYTF
TRBV7-2	15	TRBD2	few	TRBJ2-1	TGTGCCAGCAGCTATAGCGGGGGGGCAGGTAATGAGCAGTTCTTC	CASSYSGGAGNEQFF
TRBV12-3/TRBV12-4	15	NA	NA	TRBJ2-1	TGTGCCAGCAGTTCCCCGGGACTCTCGTACAATGAGCAGTTCTTC	CASSSPGLSYNEQFF
TRBV5-1	15	TRBD1	once	TRBJ2-3	TGCGCCAGCAGCCCGGGACAGGGGTCCCCAGATACGCAGTATTTT	CASSPGQGSPDTQYF
TRBV20-1	16	NA	NA	TRBJ2-7	TGCAGTGCTAGAGTAGTGAACCGGGACAAGACCTACGAGCAGTACTTC	CSARVVNRDKTYEQYF
TRBV10-2	16	TRBD2	NA	TRBJ2-7	TGCGCCAGCAGTGAGGCGACTAGCGGACCGACCTACGAGCAGTACTTC	CASSEATSGPTYEQYF
TRBV14	15	NA	NA	TRBJ2-1	TGTGCCAGCAGCCAAGTGGCAGGGATCTACAATGAGCAGTTCTTC	CASSQVAGIYNEQFF
TRBV4-1	15	TRBD1	few	TRBJ2-7	TGCGCCAGCAGCCATTTTGGACAGGGGGCTTACGAGCAGTACTTC	CASSHFGQGAYEQYF
TRBV20-1	14	NA	few	TRBJ1-2	TGCAGTGCTAGAGGGGGGACAATTAACTATGGCTACACCTTC	CSARGGTINYGYTF
TRBV2	12	TRBD1	NA	TRBJ2-5	TGTGCCAGCAGACAGGGGTCGGAGACCCAGTACTTC	CASRQGSETQYF
TRBV27	14	TRBD1	few	TRBJ2-7	TGTGCCAGCAGTTTTCATGGGACAGGGAACGAGCAGTACTTC	CASSFHGTGNEQYF
TRBV29-1	13	NA	NA	TRBJ2-7	TGCGGCGGCCAACAGGGAACTGGTTACGAGCAGTACTTC	CGGQQGTGYEQYF